The rows below give T cell receptor beta chains drawn from one sample of a study of blood T cells in healthy people across ages. A single record per CDR3 protein comes from TCRdb applying MiXCR to the 5' RACE reads. In the table there are over 1,200,000 distinct CDR3 sequences, almost 60% of which are singletons. Material: blood. These receptors all stem from a man between 18 and 29 years old in good health. The CDR3 runs from the conserved cysteine through the conserved F or W. The order of the fields is clone size, D gene, V gene, J gene, CDR3 DNA, CDR3 protein. The D gene is left open where the match is weak. A row's size may be missing; if present it is once, few, many or a size class.

abundance: .; d_gene: .; v_gene: TRBV6-5; j_gene: TRBJ2-1; CDR3nt: TGTGCCAGCAGTTACTCCCCCGGGCCCTACAATGAGCAGTTCTTC; CDR3aa: CASSYSPGPYNEQFF
abundance: .; d_gene: TRBD1; v_gene: TRBV12-3/TRBV12-4; j_gene: TRBJ2-1; CDR3nt: TGTGCCAGCAGTCATCCCGGGACAGGGGGCAAGGTAGGCTCGAGTGAGCAGTTCTTC; CDR3aa: CASSHPGTGGKVGSSEQFF
abundance: .; d_gene: .; v_gene: TRBV20-1; j_gene: TRBJ2-5; CDR3nt: TGCAGTGCCAGGATACCCTATGAGCAGTACTTC; CDR3aa: CSARIPYEQYF
abundance: .; d_gene: .; v_gene: TRBV2; j_gene: TRBJ2-7; CDR3nt: TGTGCCAGCAGTGTCTCGCACTCCTACGAGCAGTACTTC; CDR3aa: CASSVSHSYEQYF
abundance: .; d_gene: .; v_gene: TRBV2; j_gene: TRBJ2-1; CDR3nt: TGTGCCAGCAGTGAATATTTTGGCAGGGCCCCTGAGCAGTTCTTC; CDR3aa: CASSEYFGRAPEQFF
abundance: .; d_gene: .; v_gene: TRBV7-9; j_gene: TRBJ2-3; CDR3nt: TGTGCCAGCAGCCCGAAGACTGGGTATACGCAGTATTTT; CDR3aa: CASSPKTGYTQYF
abundance: once; d_gene: .; v_gene: TRBV28; j_gene: TRBJ2-7; CDR3nt: TGTGCCAGCAGTTTCATGGCAGGGAGCTCCTACGAGCAGTACTTC; CDR3aa: CASSFMAGSSYEQYF
abundance: .; d_gene: TRBD2; v_gene: TRBV7-2; j_gene: TRBJ2-1; CDR3nt: TGTGCCAGCAGCTTAGGACTAGCGAGCTCCTACAATGAGCAGTTCTTC; CDR3aa: CASSLGLASSYNEQFF
abundance: .; d_gene: TRBD1; v_gene: TRBV4-1; j_gene: TRBJ1-2; CDR3nt: TGCGCCAGCAGATCTATACGGGACAGTGATGTTAGGGGCTACACCTTC; CDR3aa: CASRSIRDSDVRGYTF
abundance: .; d_gene: .; v_gene: TRBV6-1; j_gene: TRBJ2-5; CDR3nt: TGTGCCAGCAGTGATTGGGAGGAGACCCAGTACTTC; CDR3aa: CASSDWEETQYF
abundance: .; d_gene: .; v_gene: TRBV18; j_gene: TRBJ1-2; CDR3nt: TGTGCCAGCTCAACAGATCCGGACGTTGGTGGCTACACCTTC; CDR3aa: CASSTDPDVGGYTF
abundance: few; d_gene: .; v_gene: TRBV7-2; j_gene: TRBJ1-2; CDR3nt: TGTGCCGGCGTGCCACCCGGGACGGGGAACTATGGCTACACCTTC; CDR3aa: CAGVPPGTGNYGYTF
abundance: .; d_gene: TRBD1; v_gene: TRBV4-2; j_gene: TRBJ2-7; CDR3nt: TGTGCCAGCAGCGCCACGACAGGGGGCGGCGAGCAGTACTTC; CDR3aa: CASSATTGGGEQYF
abundance: few; d_gene: .; v_gene: TRBV10-3; j_gene: TRBJ2-3; CDR3nt: TGTGCCATCAGTGCAGGGGCGACGCAGTATTTT; CDR3aa: CAISAGATQYF
abundance: few; d_gene: TRBD1; v_gene: TRBV7-9; j_gene: TRBJ2-7; CDR3nt: TGTGCCAGCAGCTTAGCCGGGGACAGGGGGACCTACGAGCAGTACTTC; CDR3aa: CASSLAGDRGTYEQYF
abundance: .; d_gene: TRBD2; v_gene: TRBV7-2; j_gene: TRBJ2-5; CDR3nt: TGTGCCAGCAGCTTGAGTAGCGGGAGTAGGGGGCGTGGAGAGACCCAGTACTTC; CDR3aa: CASSLSSGSRGRGETQYF
abundance: .; d_gene: .; v_gene: TRBV2; j_gene: TRBJ2-3; CDR3nt: TGTGCCAGCAGCTCCGGACAGTTGTATTTT; CDR3aa: CASSSGQLYF
abundance: once; d_gene: .; v_gene: TRBV5-1; j_gene: TRBJ2-5; CDR3nt: TGCGCCAGCTTCCCTCAGCCCGGCTGGCAAGAGACCCAGTACTTC; CDR3aa: CASFPQPGWQETQYF
abundance: once; d_gene: .; v_gene: TRBV4-2; j_gene: TRBJ2-5; CDR3nt: TGTGCCAGCAGCCCCGACTTATCTGGACTGTTCTTC; CDR3aa: CASSPDLSGLFF
abundance: few; d_gene: .; v_gene: TRBV6-6; j_gene: TRBJ2-7; CDR3nt: TGTGCCACCGTGCCGGGCTTCAGCTCCTACGAGCAGTACTTC; CDR3aa: CATVPGFSSYEQYF
abundance: .; d_gene: .; v_gene: TRBV6-6; j_gene: TRBJ2-5; CDR3nt: TGTCCGCGACCCAGGGGACAAGAGACCCAGTACTTC; CDR3aa: CPRPRGQETQYF
abundance: .; d_gene: .; v_gene: TRBV25-1; j_gene: TRBJ1-2; CDR3nt: TGTGCCAGCAGCTCAAGGAACGGCTATGGCTACACCTTC; CDR3aa: CASSSRNGYGYTF
abundance: .; d_gene: TRBD2; v_gene: TRBV29-1; j_gene: TRBJ2-1; CDR3nt: TGCAGCGCCAGCGGGAGGTACTCCTACAATGAGCAGTTCTTC; CDR3aa: CSASGRYSYNEQFF